The present entry profiles one T cell receptor beta chain with its context. The beta constant-region primer was an equimolar mix of two oligonucleotides covering TRBC1 and TRBC2. Four rounds of PCR amplified the ligated cDNA using nested alpha and beta constant-region primers plus SP2. TCRdb re-called the UMI-ligation and nested PCR reads with MiXCR, one entry per CDR3 protein. The table has approximately 89,000 distinct CDR3 sequences, roughly 7% seen once. The record originates from a study of naive and memory T cell subsets. CDR1 MNHEY and CDR2 SVGEGT come from the germline V gene. Trimming removed 2 bases at V and 4 bases at J, with 7 bases between. This CDR3 is 13 amino acids long.

The receptor's source is a human donor in good health. The sample was central memory CD4+ T cells from blood. The chain employs TRBV6-2 or TRBV6-3 and TRBJ2-3; D is undetermined. CDR3 residues: CASSYGWADTQYF. CDR3 in DNA: TGTGCCAGCAGTTACGGCTGGGCAGATACGCAGTATTTT.